This is a list of T cell receptor beta chains from one sample in a study of cytomegalovirus exposure and HLA in healthy donors. The assay was immunoSEQ multiplex PCR, and TCRdb's table has in-frame clones only and misses some. The sample includes about 130,000 clones, 80% of them seen just once. Material: PBMCs. These receptors were taken from a male donor in good health and CMV-seronegative. CDR3s include the opening cysteine and the closing phenylalanine or tryptophan. A D gene is named only where the DNA matches it firmly. A row's size may be missing; if present it is once, few, many or a size class.

>TRBD1|.|15|TRBJ1-2|TRBV6-6
TGTGCCAGCAGTTACCCACCGGGACAGGGATATGGCTACACCTTC
CASSYPPGQGYGYTF
>TRBD1|.|12|TRBJ1-2|TRBV15
TGTGCCACCAGCACCAGACAGGGACCCAACACCTTC
CATSTRQGPNTF
>TRBD1|.|15|TRBJ2-3|TRBV30
TGTGCCTGGACACTAACAGGGGGGTGGACAGATACGCAGTATTTT
CAWTLTGGWTDTQYF
>TRBD1|.|16|TRBJ1-2|TRBV7-9
TGTGCCAGCAGCTTATCGGGGGACAGCTCAAACTATGGCTACACCTTC
CASSLSGDSSNYGYTF
>.|.|15|TRBJ1-4|TRBV5-6
TGTGCCAGCAGCACCGGACAGTCGGAAAATGAAAAACTGTTTTTT
CASSTGQSENEKLFF
>.|.|13|TRBJ1-1|TRBV6-1
TGTGCCAGCAGTGGGACTTGGTCCACTGAAGCTTTCTTT
CASSGTWSTEAFF
>.|.|16|TRBJ1-1|TRBV19
TGTGCCAGTAGTATTCAGGGAGGGGCCATGAACACTGAAGCTTTCTTT
CASSIQGGAMNTEAFF
>.|.|14|TRBJ2-5|TRBV18
TGTGCCAGCTCACCGGTCAGTCAGGCGGAGACCCAGTACTTC
CASSPVSQAETQYF
>.|.|14|TRBJ2-2|TRBV7-7
TGTGCCAGCAGCAGGACTGGTAACACCGGGGAGCTGTTTTTT
CASSRTGNTGELFF
>TRBD2|.|15|TRBJ2-7|TRBV12-5
TGTGCTAGTGGTCCGGCTGCTAGCGGGACCTACGAGCAGTACTTC
CASGPAASGTYEQYF
>TRBD2|.|14|TRBJ2-5|TRBV7-9
TGTGCCACTAATATACCCCTTAGCGGGGAGACCCAGTACTTC
CATNIPLSGETQYF
>.|few|13|TRBJ2-7|TRBV5-1
TGCGCCAGCAGCCGGGACATCTCCTACGAGCAGTACTTC
CASSRDISYEQYF
>.|.|16|TRBJ2-5|TRBV7-6
TGTGCCAGCAGCTTAAGGGGGGGCCCCCGATTAGAGACCCAGTACTTC
CASSLRGGPRLETQYF
>.|.|14|TRBJ2-7|TRBV11-2
TGTGCCAGCAGCTTCGACACCATAACGAGCGAGCAGTACTTC
CASSFDTITSEQYF
>.|.|14|TRBJ1-3|TRBV5-8
TGTGCCAGCAGCTTGTACGGGGGTGGAAACACCATATATTTT
CASSLYGGGNTIYF
>TRBD2|.|16|TRBJ2-5|TRBV7-2
TGTGCCAGCAGCGGAAGTGGCGGGAGATGGGGAGAGACCCAGTACTTC
CASSGSGGRWGETQYF
>TRBD1|.|17|TRBJ1-4|TRBV15
TGTGCCACCAGCAGTGGGACAGGGGCGAGACTTAATGAAAAACTGTTTTTT
CATSSGTGARLNEKLFF
>.|once|14|TRBJ1-4|TRBV21-1
TGTGCCAGCTTCCGAGGGATAACTAATGAAAAACTGTTTTTT
CASFRGITNEKLFF
>.|.|11|TRBJ1-1|TRBV30
TGTGCCTGGAGTGTAAGCGCGGAAGCTTTCTTT
CAWSVSAEAFF
>TRBD2|.|15|TRBJ2-2|TRBV7-8
TGTGCCAGCAGCTCGGGACTAGCTGGCTCCGGGGAGCTGTTTTTT
CASSSGLAGSGELFF
>.|.|15|TRBJ1-1|TRBV27
TGTGCCAGCAGCTCTGTTTGGCTAGACGGCACTGAAGCTTTCTTT
CASSSVWLDGTEAFF
>.|.|12|TRBJ2-7|TRBV10-3
TGTGCCATCAGTGGTAGCTCCTACGAGCAGTACTTC
CAISGSSYEQYF
>TRBD1|.|16|TRBJ2-2|TRBV11-2
TGTGCCAGCAGCAATATCGGGACAGGGGGCACCGGGGAGCTGTTTTTT
CASSNIGTGGTGELFF
>TRBD2|.|12|TRBJ2-7|TRBV28
TGTGCCAGCAGTGCCGGGGGGTACGAGCAGTACTTC
CASSAGGYEQYF
>.|.|12|TRBJ1-1|TRBV6-1
TGTGCCAGCACTCCAGGGGACACTGAAGCTTTCTTT
CASTPGDTEAFF
>TRBD1|.|14|TRBJ1-1|TRBV11-2
TGTGCCAGCAGACCGACAGGGTGGGGCACTGAAGCTTTCTTT
CASRPTGWGTEAFF
>TRBD2|.|17|TRBJ2-3|TRBV7-2
TGTGCCAGCAGCTTAAGGGCTAGCGGGGGGAGCACAGATACGCAGTATTTT
CASSLRASGGSTDTQYF
>TRBD1|.|18|TRBJ2-2|TRBV30
TGTGCCTGGAGCACCGAACCCCCAGGGACAGCGAACACCGGGGAGCTGTTTTTT
CAWSTEPPGTANTGELFF